The source of this TCR beta chain is a study of T cells in Graves' hyperthyroidism and ophthalmopathy. There were TCR beta CDR3 regions amplified from RNA transcripts. HTBI primers drove first-round RT-PCR of the TCR CDR3. MiXCR, run by TCRdb on the multiplex PCR reads, gives a single entry per CDR3 protein. The top ten hold about 7.9% of the sample, which has hundreds of thousands of distinct CDR3 sequences, just over 45% seen once. Any patient presenting with uncontrolled infection, other autoimmune disease, pregnancy or lactation was left out. The V and J ends lost 4 bases and 1 base respectively, with 17 bases between them. This CDR3 is built from 15 residues. Per the germline V gene, CDR1 is DFQATT and CDR2 is SNEGSKA (reference sequence).

Input material: peripheral blood or thyroid tissue (not recorded which). This TCR was recovered from a woman aged 18 to 35 with Graves' hyperthyroidism. The rearrangement uses TRBV20-1 and TRBJ2-7; D might be TRBD2 (6 bases). CDR3 DNA sequence: TGCAGTGCTAAGGAGGACGGGAGAAGATCCTACGAGCAGTACTTC. This encodes CSAKEDGRRSYEQYF.